These 12 T cell receptor beta chains were sequenced from one sample in a study of sequential checkpoint blockade in melanoma. Data came from immunoSEQ multiplex PCR; TCRdb stores just in-frame clones and leaves some out. The sample carries under 45,000 clones, roughly 81% recorded once. Treatment: randomized to nivolumab then ipilimumab (arm A) or the reverse (arm B). Specimen: CD8+ T cells sorted from blood (inferred from file names), collected from a patient given nivolumab and ipilimumab in sequence. The source of these receptors is a human donor with melanoma.

The chain recombines TRBV27 with TRBJ2-3, with TRBD2 identical over 8 bases. CDR1 and CDR2 from the germline V gene are MNHEY and SMNVEV (reference sequence). Germline trimming cut 2 bases from V and 1 base from J; bases unmatched to any gene: 8. This CDR3 has 17 residues. The CDR3 reads CASSLRGRGAGTDTQYF. Written as DNA, the CDR3 is TGTGCCAGCAGTTTACGAGGGCGGGGGGCTGGCACAGATACGCAGTATTTT.

By sample share, this clone is medium-sized. CDR3 sequence (DNA): TGTGCCAGCCGACAGGGTGGCTCCTACGAGCAGTACTTC. Amino acid sequence: CASRQGGSYEQYF. The gene calls are TRBV28 and TRBJ2-7; 7 positions match TRBD1. This CDR3 region has 13 residues. Per the germline V gene, CDR1 is MDHEN and CDR2 is SYDVKM. Trimming took 8 bases from V and 0 from J; bases not matched to a gene: 4.

The V call is TRBV10-3, the J call TRBJ2-3, with TRBD2 identical over 9 bases. The CDR3 has 14 amino acids. Germline assignment: CDR1 ENHRY and CDR2 SYGVKD. J gave up 4 bases and V 10 bases, and 9 bases lay outside the gene matches. The CDR3 nucleotides are TGTGCCACCGGGACTAGCATTAGCGCAGATACGCAGTATTTT. As protein: CATGTSISADTQYF.

V and J are TRBV27 and TRBJ2-1, with TRBD2 matching 12 bases. The trim removed 4 bases at V and 3 bases at J, leaving 4 bases unmatched. From germline, CDR1 is MNHEY and CDR2 SMNVEV (reference sequence). This CDR3 has 16 amino acids. The CDR3 DNA reads TGTGCCAGCAGTTCAGGGACTAGCGGGTACTACAATGAGCAGTTCTTC. Encoded protein: CASSSGTSGYYNEQFF.

The CDR3 loop reads CASSQVAGGGDTQYF. DNA for the CDR3: TGCGCCAGCAGCCAAGTGGCAGGGGGTGGGGATACGCAGTATTTT. The J gene is TRBJ2-3, the V gene TRBV4-1; 7 bases are shared with TRBD1. The V and J ends lost 1 base and 6 bases, in that order; junction bases with no gene match: 7. Germline V gives CDR1 MGHRA, CDR2 YSYEKL. This CDR3 is built from 15 residues.

The chain employs TRBV15 and TRBJ2-2, with 8 bases fitting TRBD1. CDR1 and CDR2 from the germline V gene are LNHNV and YYDKDF (reference sequence). This CDR3 is built from 14 residues. Trimming at V came to 3 bases and at J to 5 bases, leaving 2 bases not matched to a gene. The CDR3 sequence is CATSRGQETGELFF. The CDR3 DNA is TGTGCCACCAGCAGGGGACAGGAAACCGGGGAGCTGTTTTTT.

This clone was counted between two and nine times. The chain uses TRBV19 and TRBJ1-5; unclear D gene. The CDR3 consists of 13 residues. The V gene's germline CDR1 is LNHDA and CDR2 SQIVND (reference sequence). V was cut by 6 bases and J by 0 bases, with 6 bases left in between. The CDR3, as DNA: TGTGCCAGTAGACAGAATAGCAATCAGCCCCAGCATTTT. Encoded protein: CASRQNSNQPQHF.

J is TRBJ2-5 and V is TRBV25-1; D ambiguous. Gene TRBJ2-7 matches the end of the DNA better, so the J call may be wrong. CDR1 and CDR2 (germline): MGHDK, SYGVNS. CDR3 length equals 13 residues. The CDR3 bases are TGTGCCAGCAGTGAACGGTACTCCTACGAGCAGTACTTC. It yields the protein CASSERYSYEQYF.

About this clone itself: This specimen includes other DNA sequences encoding the same CDR3. V usage is TRBV27 and J usage is TRBJ2-7; D is uncertain. The CDR3 length is 12 residues. The V and J ends lost 6 bases and 0 bases respectively, with 6 bases between them. Germline CDR1 is MNHEY and CDR2 is SMNVEV (reference sequence). CDR3 nucleotide sequence: TGTGCCAGCAGCCCTAACTCCTACGAGCAGTACTTC. This encodes CASSPNSYEQYF.

The rearrangement joins TRBV27 to TRBJ2-1, with a possible D match to TRBD2 (6 bases). The length of the CDR3 is 15 residues. Germline V gives CDR1 MNHEY, CDR2 SMNVEV (reference sequence). Trimming pared 4 bases from V and 0 bases from J, leaving 10 bases between. CDR3 in amino acids: CASSSGVSSYNEQFF. DNA for the CDR3: TGTGCCAGCAGTTCGGGGGTGAGCTCCTACAATGAGCAGTTCTTC.

This clone was seen just once. The chain is built from TRBV7-3 and TRBJ2-3; TRBD2 might be the D (5 bases). Trimming took off 2 bases at V and 4 bases at J, with 10 bases between the two ends. This CDR3 region has 14 residues. Germline CDR1 SGHTA, CDR2 FQGTGA. The CDR3: CASSLGLPSDTQYF. Written as DNA, the CDR3 is TGTGCCAGCAGCTTAGGACTCCCTTCAGATACGCAGTATTTT.

This clone was detected once. The V call is TRBV27, the J call TRBJ1-1; D is undetermined. Germline CDR1 MNHEY, CDR2 SMNVEV (reference sequence). The CDR3 is 13 residues long. V was cut by 7 bases and J by 0 bases, with 9 bases left in between. CDR3 residues: CASTPGLNTEAFF. The CDR3 nucleotides read TGTGCCAGCACTCCAGGCCTGAACACTGAAGCTTTCTTT.